The 27 T cell receptor beta chains in this list originate from one sample, sequenced in a study of radiation and T cells in renal cell carcinoma. This table comes from immunoSEQ multiplex PCR, and its TCRdb copy is limited to in-frame clones, with some not included. The table shows roughly 4,000 clones, with 76% occurring only once. Treatment here: treatment-naive control, cytoreductive nephrectomy. The sequences come from tumor tissue, collected from a patient whose treatment was nephrectomy without radiotherapy. The source of these receptors is a man aged 45-65 years with renal cell carcinoma.

The chain is built from TRBV5-6 and TRBJ2-7, with D unclear. Germline loops: CDR1 SGHDT, CDR2 YYEEEE. The CDR3 is made up of 13 amino acids. V lost 0 bases to trimming and J lost 3 bases, with 7 bases between them. In DNA, the CDR3 is TGTGCCAGCAGCTTGGCCGGGTTCTACGAGCAGTACTTC. Its translation: CASSLAGFYEQYF.

V and J are TRBV7-2 and TRBJ2-5; D perhaps matches TRBD2 (5 bases). The V end was cut by 5 bases, the J end by 4 bases, with 14 bases between. The CDR3 runs 14 residues. Per the germline V gene, CDR1 is SGHTA and CDR2 is FQGNSA. CDR3 amino acids: CASSPLGGRETQYF. DNA of the CDR3: TGTGCCAGCAGCCCACTAGGAGGTCGAGAGACCCAGTACTTC.

The chain has TRBV6-5 and TRBJ2-1; maybe TRBD1 (5 bases). This CDR3 is built from 15 residues. Germline values: CDR1 MNHEY, CDR2 SVGAGI. The ends were cut back, 0 bases at V and 8 bases at J, with 14 bases in the middle. CDR3 sequence (DNA): TGTGCCAGCAGTTACTCGTTGGGGCGCGAGGATGAGCAGTTCTTC. Its protein product is CASSYSLGREDEQFF.

This chain's CDR3 is CASSRTRVGEQYF. In DNA, the CDR3 is TGTGCCAGCTCACGAACAAGAGTTGGGGAGCAGTACTTC. V gene TRBV11-3 combines with J gene TRBJ2-7; D call uncertain. The CDR3 totals 13 residues. The V and J ends lost 8 bases and 7 bases respectively, with 18 bases between them. CDR1 SGHNT and CDR2 YENEEA come from the germline V gene. Full variable domain (rest looked up from reference TRBV11-3 and TRBJ2-7): EAGVVQSPRYKIIEKKQPVAFWCNPISGHNTLYWYLQNLGQGPELLIRYENEEAVDDSQLPKDRFSAERLKGVDSTLKIQPAELGDSAVYLCASSRTRVGEQYFGPGTRLTVT.

This clone was observed once. The rearrangement uses TRBV5-3 and TRBJ2-7; D gene unclear. TRBV5-3 is annotated as an ORF whose role is uncertain. Trimming cost V 1 base and J 2 bases, with 10 bases left between them. The CDR3 is made up of 14 amino acids. CDR3 DNA sequence: TGTGCCAGAAGCTTGATCGTCCGCCCCTACGAGCAGTACTTC. Translation: CARSLIVRPYEQYF.

This chain uses TRBV19 with TRBJ2-7; TRBD1 aligns across 7 bases. Germline V gene sequence: CDR1 LNHDA, CDR2 SQIVND (reference sequence). The CDR3 is made up of 13 amino acids. The trim removed 1 base at V and 3 bases at J, leaving 0 bases unmatched. CDR3 sequence reads: CASSIGTGYEQYF. CDR3 bases: TGTGCCAGTAGTATAGGGACAGGCTACGAGCAGTACTTC.

The V call is TRBV19, the J call TRBJ2-2, with 7 nucleotides matching TRBD1. The germline CDR1 and CDR2 sequences are LNHDA and SQIVND (reference sequence). The CDR3 sequence is 15 residues long. After removal of 6 bases from V and 0 bases from J, the junction contained 4 bases not matched to a gene. The CDR3: CASRSGTANTGELFF. CDR3 DNA sequence: TGTGCCAGTAGGTCCGGGACAGCGAACACCGGGGAGCTGTTTTTT.

V is TRBV4-3 and J is TRBJ2-1; a possible D gene is TRBD2 (5 bases). Germline CDR1 reads LGHNA; CDR2 reads YSLEER. The CDR3 sequence is 16 residues long. V was shortened by 2 bases and J by 1 base, with 12 bases between the two germline ends. CDR3 coding DNA: TGCGCCAGCAGCCAACGGGGTCCGGGGTCCTACAATGAGCAGTTCTTC. Translation gives CASSQRGPGSYNEQFF.

The V call is TRBV27, the J call TRBJ2-7, with D possibly being TRBD1 (6 bases). The V end was cut by 4 bases, the J end by 1 base, with 11 bases between. Per the germline V gene, CDR1 is MNHEY and CDR2 is SMNVEV (reference sequence). The CDR3 has 14 amino acids. The CDR3 DNA sequence: TGTGCCAGCAGTTATGACAGGTTGTCCTACGAGCAGTACTTC. Amino acids: CASSYDRLSYEQYF.

The CDR3: CASSLTGIGSGNTIYF. The CDR3 DNA follows: TGTGCCAGCAGCTTGACAGGGATTGGGTCTGGAAACACCATATATTTT. The chain has TRBV5-6 and TRBJ1-3; D may be TRBD1 (6 bases). This CDR3 comprises 16 residues. Germline V gene data show CDR1 as SGHDT and CDR2 as YYEEEE. Between the trimmed V and J ends, which lost 1 base and 1 base, there was a span of 12 bases.

V gene TRBV29-1 combines with J gene TRBJ2-1; 7 bases map to TRBD2. This CDR3 has 16 residues. The V segment lost 4 bases and the J segment 6 bases; nucleotides outside the gene matches: 15. CDR1 is SQVTM, CDR2 ANQGSEA, per germline. The CDR3 here is CSVAGGSVRVTNEQFF. The DNA of the CDR3 is TGCAGCGTTGCGGGCGGGAGCGTCAGGGTTACCAATGAGCAGTTCTTC.

This rearrangement joins TRBV29-1 to TRBJ2-5; 7 positions agree with TRBD2. This CDR3 is 14 amino acids long. Germline loops: CDR1 SQVTM, CDR2 ANQGSEA. The J segment lost 3 bases and the V segment lost 1 base, leaving 5 bases of the junction unmatched. As DNA, the CDR3 is TGCAGCGTTGAAGCCCCGGGGGGTAAAGAGACCCAGTACTTC. Residues: CSVEAPGGKETQYF.

V gene TRBV6-5 combines with J gene TRBJ1-4; D is undetermined. Germline V gene data show CDR1 as MNHEY and CDR2 as SVGAGI. The V and J ends lost 5 bases and 0 bases respectively, with 10 bases between them. The CDR3 loop spans 15 amino acids. The DNA of the CDR3 is TGTGCCAGCAGTGTGGGTAACCCAACTAATGAAAAACTGTTTTTT. Its translation: CASSVGNPTNEKLFF.

The rearrangement uses TRBV4-1 and TRBJ2-3, with 16 bases identical to TRBD2. V shed 3 bases and J 6 bases; nucleotides not matched to a gene: 12. Germline lookup yields CDR1 MGHRA and CDR2 YSYEKL. The length of the CDR3 is 19 residues. The CDR3 spells CASSHPGLAGGPQRDTQYF. DNA for the CDR3: TGCGCCAGCAGCCACCCGGGACTAGCGGGAGGGCCTCAGCGGGATACGCAGTATTTT.

The chain couples TRBV10-3 to TRBJ2-1; the match to TRBD2 covers 9 bases. The CDR3 consists of 16 residues. The trim removed 0 bases at V and 9 bases at J, leaving 9 bases unmatched. CDR1 is ENHRY, CDR2 SYGVKD, per germline. CDR3 nucleotide sequence: TGTGCCATCAGTGAGTCTAGTGTTGCTAGCGGGGCTGAGCAGTTCTTC. Protein: CAISESSVASGAEQFF.

The chain joins TRBV7-2 to TRBJ2-5; 7 nucleotides match TRBD1. The germline V gene has CDR1 SGHTA and CDR2 FQGNSA. V was pared by 5 bases and J by 4 bases, with 7 bases of the junction left unmatched. CDR3 size: 14 residues. The CDR3 nucleotides read TGTGCCAGCAGCGTCGGGACAGACGGAGAGACCCAGTACTTC. Protein product: CASSVGTDGETQYF.

J is TRBJ2-5 and V is TRBV7-2; D is perhaps TRBD1 (6 bases). Looked up from germline, CDR1 is SGHTA and CDR2 is FQGNSA. The CDR3 covers 16 residues. V was clipped by 1 base and J by 2 bases, with 14 bases between them. This CDR3 is CASSLGSQGKQETQYF. CDR3 DNA sequence: TGTGCCAGCAGCTTAGGGTCCCAGGGGAAACAAGAGACCCAGTACTTC.

J is TRBJ1-1 and V is TRBV30; D uncertain. V lost 2 bases and J 1 base, leaving 8 bases between the germline ends. This CDR3 region has 13 residues. Germline V CDR1 and CDR2: GTSNPN, SVGIG (reference sequence). CDR3 coding DNA: TGTGCCTGGAGTTTGGCCTCGAACACTGAAGCTTTCTTT. Amino acids: CAWSLASNTEAFF.

The chain has TRBV29-1 and TRBJ1-5; D unclear. V lost 4 bases and J lost 4, with 14 bases in between. CDR1 is SQVTM and CDR2 is ANQGSEA in the germline V gene. The CDR3 consists of 14 residues. The CDR3 region is CSVVVGYGNQPQHF. The CDR3 DNA sequence: TGCAGCGTTGTCGTGGGTTACGGTAATCAGCCCCAGCATTTT.

This sequence joins TRBV6-5 and TRBJ1-1; D not resolved. Germline CDR1 MNHEY, CDR2 SVGAGI. The V end lost 0 bases, the J end lost 1 base, and 3 bases lay between the germline ends. CDR3 length equals 13 residues. CDR3 nucleotides: TGTGCCAGCAGTTACTCTCAGAACACTGAAGCTTTCTTT. This translates into CASSYSQNTEAFF.

To note about this clone: Other nucleotide sequences from this sample produce the same CDR3. The CDR3 nucleotides are TGTGCCAGCAGCACTAGCGGGAACACAGATACGCAGTATTTT. Its protein is CASSTSGNTDTQYF. This chain joins TRBV7-9 and TRBJ2-3; 10 bases map to TRBD2. Germline V gene sequence: CDR1 SEHNR, CDR2 FQNEAQ (reference sequence). CDR3 length equals 14 residues. The junction had 1 base not matched to a gene; V was cut back by 5 bases and J by 2 bases. Supplemented by reference TRBV7-9 and TRBJ2-3, the full variable domain reads DTGVSQNPRHKITKRGQNVTFRCDPISEHNRLYWYRQTLGQGPEFLTYFQNEAQLEKSRLLSDRFSAERPKGSFSTLEIQRTEQGDSAMYLCASSTSGNTDTQYFGPGTRLTVL.

The rearrangement links TRBV7-9 to TRBJ1-1, with D maybe TRBD1 (5 bases). CDR3 size: 14 residues. Germline V gene data show CDR1 as SEHNR and CDR2 as FQNEAQ (reference sequence). Trimming took 2 bases from V and 6 from J, leaving 13 bases between them. CDR3 sequence reads: CASSLIPGSAEAFF. CDR3 bases: TGTGCCAGCAGCTTAATCCCAGGGAGTGCTGAAGCTTTCTTT. The full variable domain, completed using reference TRBV7-9 and TRBJ1-1, is DTGVSQNPRHKITKRGQNVTFRCDPISEHNRLYWYRQTLGQGPEFLTYFQNEAQLEKSRLLSDRFSAERPKGSFSTLEIQRTEQGDSAMYLCASSLIPGSAEAFFGQGTRLTVV.

The CDR3 nucleotides are TGCAGCGTTGAGGGGACAGTCCATAGCTCCTACAATGAGCAGTTCTTC. Its translation: CSVEGTVHSSYNEQFF. This chain joins TRBV29-1 and TRBJ2-1; 7 nucleotides line up with TRBD1. Germline assignment: CDR1 SQVTM and CDR2 ANQGSEA. There are 16 residues in the CDR3. With 3 bases clipped from V and 0 bases from J, the junction kept 8 bases outside the gene matches.

V and J are TRBV6-6 and TRBJ1-1, with a possible D match to TRBD1 (6 bases). Trimming shortened V by 7 bases and J by 7 bases, and 16 bases separated the two germline ends. CDR1 and CDR2 from the germline V gene are MNHNY and SVGAGI (reference sequence). The CDR3 runs to 13 residues. In DNA, the CDR3 is TGTGCCAGCACAAAGGGGGGGACCCATGAAGCTTTCTTT. This codes for CASTKGGTHEAFF.

This clone was seen a handful of times. The CDR3 sequence: CASSIVAESSYEQYF. The CDR3 nucleotides are TGTGCCAGTAGTATAGTGGCGGAGAGCTCCTACGAGCAGTACTTC. The rearrangement joins TRBV19 to TRBJ2-7; no clear D. CDR1 and CDR2 from the germline V gene are LNHDA and SQIVND (reference sequence). This CDR3 region has 15 residues. V was trimmed by 1 base and J by 0 bases, leaving 10 bases between them.

CDR3 DNA: TGTGCCAGCAGTTTTCGACATCTACAGGGGGCCTATGGCTACACCTTC. Residues: CASSFRHLQGAYGYTF. This rearrangement joins TRBV6-5 to TRBJ1-2; TRBD1 aligns across 9 bases. The trim removed 4 bases at V and 4 bases at J, leaving 10 bases unmatched. Germline CDR1 MNHEY, CDR2 SVGAGI. This CDR3 spans 16 amino acids.

The J gene is TRBJ2-7, the V gene TRBV6-5; D uncertain. The CDR3 has 14 residues. Germline assignment: CDR1 MNHEY and CDR2 SVGAGI. Trimming removed 0 bases at V and 1 base at J, with 7 bases between. The CDR3 here is CASSYSAESYEQYF. DNA for the CDR3: TGTGCCAGCAGTTACTCGGCAGAATCCTACGAGCAGTACTTC.